This TCR beta chain was found in a study of OX40 agonist ivuxolimab in advanced cancers. Background on the study: The treatment was a fully human IgG2 OX40 agonist, ivuxolimab. Study-level results: Also present in some nonresponders was a low level of normalized T-cell clonal expansion. Clonal expansion was seen in CD4+ and CD8+ blood T cells by week 6 at 0.1 to 3.0 mg/kg.

Remarks on this clone: What it recognizes is unknown.

CDR3 length equals 13 residues. V lost 0 bases to trimming and J lost 6 bases, with 6 bases between them. CDR1 is SGDLS, CDR2 YYNGEE, per germline. Blood specimens came from baseline, cycle 4 day 1, and cycle 7 day 1. The data were produced by immunoSEQ multiplex PCR, yet TCRdb's version contains in-frame clones alone and is incomplete. The sample contains around 80,000 clones, 80% to 90% of which appear only once. The source was CD4+ or CD8+ T cells sorted from blood, collected in a trial of the OX40 agonist ivuxolimab. The clonotype was recovered from an adult with an advanced solid tumor such as melanoma, head and neck, liver or kidney cancer. V is TRBV9 and J is TRBJ2-2; D call uncertain. The CDR3 sequence is CASSVGVAGELFF. CDR3 nucleotide sequence: TGTGCCAGCAGCGTAGGGGTGGCCGGGGAGCTGTTTTTT.